The present T cell receptor beta chain was sequenced within a study of cytomegalovirus exposure and HLA in healthy donors. The PCR contained 60 Vbeta and 13 Jbeta primers. The data were produced by immunoSEQ multiplex PCR, yet TCRdb's version contains in-frame clones alone and is incomplete. The sample yields about 160,000 clones, roughly four fifths seen once. The CDR3 runs to 14 residues. Germline trimming cut 2 bases from V and 4 bases from J; bases unmatched to any gene: 3. In germline, CDR1 is SGHTA, CDR2 FQGTGA. This sequence joins TRBV7-3 and TRBJ1-2, with 8 bases identical to TRBD1. The receptor's source is a man in his sixties in good health and CMV-seronegative. The sequenced sample was PBMCs. CDR3: CASSLAGGGYGYTF. Written as DNA, the CDR3 is TGTGCCAGCAGCTTAGCAGGGGGCGGCTATGGCTACACCTTC.